This T cell receptor (beta chain) was sequenced in a study of spatial heterogeneity in lung cancer (dated by TCRdb to the late 2010s). Turning to the overall study: Beta-chain transcripts were consistently detected in greater numbers than alpha-chain transcripts, which likely reflects a higher abundance of beta-chain transcripts. In tumor regions, TCR transcript counts showed a strong correlation with a T cell transcriptional module score from matched bulk RNA-seq. In the raw uncorrected reads, each unique combination of TCR and UMI appeared on average more than ten times. In non-small cell lung cancer, the study made a quantitative comparison of TCR alpha and beta repertoires among multiple tumor regions, matched nontumor lung and blood. Nonsynonymous mutation counts, determined by whole-exome sequencing of tumor tissue, were related to TCR repertoire features. Both alpha and beta chains were TCR-sequenced in samples taken at surgery, namely 220 tumor regions, roughly 64 matched nontumor lung samples and around 53 PBMC samples.

Sequences SGHAT (CDR1) and FQDESV (CDR2) are obtained from the germline V gene (reference sequence). The CDR3 measures 14 amino acids from cysteine to phenylalanine. The entry retains the CDR3 DNA only, 42 bases that are in frame from base 1. V is shortened by 1 base, J by 2 bases, and the region joining them spans 9 bases. According to the study, the label for this sample's time point signals: sample taken at primary tumor resection. The donors were fewer than 90 patients from the lung TRACERx cohort who had early-stage, untreated non-small cell lung cancer. Without any cell sorting, TCR sequencing was performed on whole RNA extracted either from tumor and nontumor lung tissue or from cryopreserved PBMC samples. Patients were selected for TCR sequencing only if sufficient RNA was available from at least two tumor regions. Before being selected, tumor and adjacent nontumor lung specimens were reviewed by a lung pathologist.

The library was obtained by 5' RACE. Sequenced on a NextSeq 500. To allow correction of PCR and sequencing errors, the TCR library protocol tagged every TCR cDNA molecule with a unique molecular identifier. Per the authors' processing: TCR identification, UMI-based error correction and CDR3 extraction were performed with Decombinator tools. TCRs above a frequency of 2 per 1,000, corresponding to the top 1% of the tumor frequency distribution, were defined as expanded. Expanded tumor TCRs statistically deemed absent (corrected P<0.05) from at least one tumor region were classed as regional, and all other expanded tumor TCRs were classed as ubiquitous. Renyi diversity was calculated using the R vegan package after each repertoire was subsampled 100 times to 5,000 TCRs. CDR3 similarity networks were built from amino acid triplet string-kernel similarity, with CDR3s being connected when pairwise similarity was above 0.82. TCRdb ran its own pipeline on the public reads, namely fastp trimming at Q25 and MiXCR clone calling, and kept in-frame beta chains. Each entry merges the rows of one CDR3 protein and shows their most common DNA and genes. The V and J calls were not made by the authors but by TCRdb's processing. The sample table records about 24,000 distinct CDR3 sequences; 8% to 10% of these occur just once. The ten largest clones represent over 7.5% of the sample.

General study outcomes and caveats: The count of ubiquitous expanded TCRs correlated with the count of ubiquitous nonsynonymous mutations, and the count of regional expanded TCRs correlated with the count of regional nonsynonymous mutations. TCR-seq coverage of tumor T cells was estimated at only roughly 7.7% for alpha chains and about 13% for beta chains. Additional single-cell paired TCR alpha and beta sequencing was considered necessary to confirm, at a functional level, the hypothesis that regional TCRs recognize regional mutations. The tumor nonsynonymous mutation count correlated with the number of expanded alpha and beta TCRs within the tumor.

This clonotype appeared many times. Its binding antigen is unknown. Base qualities are not at hand, and no much larger clone is one base apart. The rearranged segments are TRBV11-1 and TRBJ2-7; the D gene is possibly TRBD1 or TRBD2, each agreeing over 6 bases. The TCR sequence derives from a male donor with early-stage non-small cell lung cancer. The starting material was lung tumor tissue, obtained at surgery. CDR3 sequence: CASSLDREAYEQYF. Here is the DNA: TGTGCCAGCAGCTTAGACAGGGAGGCCTACGAGCAGTACTTC.